This is a list of T cell receptor beta chains from one sample in a study of T cells after yellow fever vaccination. Via MiXCR, TCRdb re-called the 5' RACE reads, giving one row per CDR3 protein. The sample holds hundreds of thousands of distinct CDR3 sequences, roughly 14% seen once. Specimen: PBMCs, collected on the day of the yellow fever booster vaccination. The receptors shown here come from a man aged 25 to 40 who received the YFV17D yellow fever vaccine. The CDR3 runs from the conserved cysteine through the conserved F or W. Each record gives: clone size, V gene, J gene, D gene, CDR3 DNA, CDR3 protein. The D gene is left open where the match is weak. Clone size is shown for a subset of rows, as once, few, many or a class of expanded clone.

size: few; V: TRBV4-1; J: TRBJ2-7; D: TRBD2; DNA: TGCGCCAGCAGCCAAGATTTCCTAGCGGGAGCCTACGAGCAGTACTTC; CDR3: CASSQDFLAGAYEQYF
size: NA; V: TRBV3-1; J: TRBJ2-1; D: TRBD2; DNA: TGTGCCAGCAGCCTTCCTAGCGGAGACTACAATGAGCAGTTCTTC; CDR3: CASSLPSGDYNEQFF
size: many; V: TRBV15; J: TRBJ2-5; D: NA; DNA: TGTGCCACCAGCAGAGAACCCTACGGGCAAGAGACCCAGTACTTC; CDR3: CATSREPYGQETQYF
size: few; V: TRBV10-3; J: TRBJ2-4; D: TRBD2; DNA: TGTGCCATCAGTGAGACTAGCGGGAGGGGTGGCAAAAACATTCAGTACTTC; CDR3: CAISETSGRGGKNIQYF
size: NA; V: TRBV27; J: TRBJ2-7; D: NA; DNA: TGTGCCAGCACCCAACCTTTACTCTACGAGCAGTACTTC; CDR3: CASTQPLLYEQYF
size: many; V: TRBV5-1; J: TRBJ2-3; D: NA; DNA: TGCGCCAGCCGGGACTCCCGCGGGGCAGATACGCAGTATTTT; CDR3: CASRDSRGADTQYF
size: few; V: TRBV7-2; J: TRBJ2-1; D: TRBD2; DNA: TGTGCCAGCAGCTTAGGAACTAGCGGGAGTGAGCAGTTCTTC; CDR3: CASSLGTSGSEQFF
size: NA; V: TRBV5-5; J: TRBJ2-7; D: NA; DNA: TGTGCCAGCAGCTTGTGGGCTAACGAGCAGTACTTC; CDR3: CASSLWANEQYF
size: NA; V: TRBV6-2/TRBV6-3; J: TRBJ1-5; D: NA; DNA: TGTGCCAGCAGTCCCCATCTCCCCCCTCGGATAACCCCCAGGGATCAGCCCCAGCATTTT; CDR3: CASSPHLPPRITPRDQPQHF
size: many; V: TRBV5-1; J: TRBJ1-1; D: NA; DNA: TGCGCCACCTCGCCGGAGGAAAGGAACACTGAAGCTTTCTTT; CDR3: CATSPEERNTEAFF
size: NA; V: TRBV7-9; J: TRBJ2-3; D: NA; DNA: TGTGCCAGCAGCTTAGCGTCGGGCCCCCGGGTCACAGATACGCAGTATTTT; CDR3: CASSLASGPRVTDTQYF
size: NA; V: TRBV5-6; J: TRBJ2-7; D: TRBD2; DNA: TGTGCCAGCAGGGGACTAGCGACCTCCTACGAGCAGTACTTC; CDR3: CASRGLATSYEQYF
size: NA; V: TRBV7-4; J: TRBJ2-3; D: TRBD2; DNA: TGTGCCAGCAGCTTAGCGCGGGTCCCGGGACTAGCGGGAAGGTACCCTAGCACAGATACGCAGTATTTT; CDR3: CASSLARVPGLAGRYPSTDTQYF
size: NA; V: TRBV6-2/TRBV6-3; J: TRBJ1-5; D: NA; DNA: TGTGCCAGCAGTCCAACCCCTGCGACAGGACAGCCCCAGCATTTT; CDR3: CASSPTPATGQPQHF
size: few; V: TRBV7-8; J: TRBJ2-2; D: NA; DNA: TGTGCCAGCAGCGAATGGGACACCGGGGAGCTGTTTTTT; CDR3: CASSEWDTGELFF
size: NA; V: TRBV5-4; J: TRBJ1-3; D: NA; DNA: TGTGCCAGCAGCTTGCCCGGGACAACTGGAAACACCATATATTTT; CDR3: CASSLPGTTGNTIYF